Below are 22 T cell receptor beta chains sequenced from a single sample in a study of shared clonotypes between healthy human individuals. The protocol was immunoSEQ multiplex PCR, while the TCRdb copy is restricted to in-frame clones and leaves out a portion. The sample carries roughly 1,000,000 clones, about four fifths recorded once. Material for sequencing was memory CD4+ T cells from PBMCs. As to subset: CD45RA-negative fraction. Receptors were obtained from a man aged 18 to 29 in good health. Some clones in this sample may be carry-over from other donors' samples.

The V call is TRBV6-6, the J call TRBJ1-5; unclear D gene. V lost 8 bases and J 9 bases, leaving 17 bases between the germline ends. CDR1 is MNHNY, CDR2 SVGAGI, per germline (reference sequence). The CDR3 loop spans 13 amino acids. CDR3 in DNA: TGTGCCAGCGCGAACCAGGCCACTGGGCCCCAGCATTTT. It codes for CASANQATGPQHF.

The rearrangement joins TRBV30 to TRBJ2-6, with no clear D. V was trimmed by 5 bases and J by 4 bases, leaving 12 bases between them. The CDR3 spans 14 residues. CDR1 and CDR2 (germline): GTSNPN, SVGIG (reference sequence). CDR3 bases: TGTGCCTGGGAAAGACCGGGCGGGGCCAACGTCCTGACTTTC. Translating gives CAWERPGGANVLTF. Supplemented by reference TRBV30 and TRBJ2-6, the full variable domain reads SQTIHQWPATLVQPVGSPLSLECTVEGTSNPNLYWYRQAAGRGLQLLFYSVGIGQISSEVPQNLSASRPQDRQFILSSKKLLLSDSGFYLCAWERPGGANVLTFGAGSRLTVL.

V is TRBV28 and J is TRBJ2-2; possible D gene TRBD1, 5 bases. The germline gives CDR1 MDHEN, CDR2 SYDVKM. CDR3 size: 14 residues. Trimming stripped 5 bases from V and 1 base from J, with 8 bases between. This chain's CDR3 is CASSRTGNTGELFF. Written as DNA, the CDR3 is TGTGCCAGCAGTCGAACAGGGAACACCGGGGAGCTGTTTTTT.

Written as DNA, the CDR3 is TGTGCCAGCAGCTTAAGCCGACAAGAGACCCAGTACTTC. As protein: CASSLSRQETQYF. The chain recombines TRBV11-1 with TRBJ2-5; no clear D gene. V was cut by 2 bases and J by 2 bases, with 6 bases left in between. From germline, CDR1 is SGHAT and CDR2 FQDESV (reference sequence). The CDR3 runs 13 residues.

A single count supports this clone. CDR3 nucleotide sequence: TGTGCCAGCAGTGAAACCAGGGGTCTCAACGAGCAGTACTTC. Translating gives CASSETRGLNEQYF. This chain joins TRBV2 and TRBJ2-7; perhaps TRBD1 as D (6 bases). Trimming cost V 2 bases and J 5 bases, with 13 bases left between them. The length of the CDR3 is 14 residues. Germline loops: CDR1 SNHLY, CDR2 FYNNEI.

The chain has TRBV2 and TRBJ2-1; 16 bases align to TRBD2. J was trimmed by 5 bases and V by 6 bases; bases with no gene match: 7. This CDR3 is 17 amino acids long. CDR1 and CDR2 (germline): SNHLY, FYNNEI. In DNA, the CDR3 is TGTGCCAGCAGGGGGACTAGCGGGAGGGCCGGCCACAATGAGCAGTTCTTC. Translation: CASRGTSGRAGHNEQFF.

This rearrangement joins TRBV5-1 to TRBJ1-5; 7 bases are a match to TRBD1. V was pared by 5 bases and J by 5 bases, with 13 bases of the junction left unmatched. Germline CDR1 reads SGHRS; CDR2 reads YFSETQ. The CDR3 length is 16 residues. In DNA form, the CDR3 reads TGCGCCAGCAGGGAGGGGGCCGGGAGGTCGGATCAGCCCCAGCATTTT. Translation: CASREGAGRSDQPQHF.

The chain recombines TRBV7-9 with TRBJ1-5, with 8 bases matching TRBD1. CDR3 size: 15 residues. The V gene end was trimmed by 1 base and the J gene end by 5 bases; junction bases not matched to a gene: 4. Germline V gene data show CDR1 as SEHNR and CDR2 as FQNEAQ (reference sequence). CDR3 in amino acids: CASSLGTGYDQPQHF. CDR3 DNA sequence: TGTGCCAGCAGCTTAGGGACAGGGTACGATCAGCCCCAGCATTTT.

The rearrangement links TRBV6-5 to TRBJ1-4, with D unresolved. The CDR3 has 15 amino acids. Trimming took off 0 bases at V and 7 bases at J, with 12 bases between the two ends. Germline CDR1 reads MNHEY; CDR2 reads SVGAGI. The CDR3 coding sequence is TGTGCCAGCAGTTACTCGAACAGAGTTGGTGAAAAACTGTTTTTT. Protein sequence: CASSYSNRVGEKLFF.

The DNA of the CDR3 is TGTGCCACACGGGTTAGTCTAGGGATCATATATGGCTACACCTTC. This codes for CATRVSLGIIYGYTF. The genes are TRBV27 and TRBJ1-2; the D is unclear. The germline gives CDR1 MNHEY, CDR2 SMNVEV (reference sequence). V lost 10 bases, J lost 5 bases, and 23 bases lay in between. The CDR3 spans 15 residues.

V and J are TRBV18 and TRBJ1-2; D possibly corresponds to TRBD1 (6 bases). This CDR3 contains 16 residues. The V gene lost 3 bases and the J gene lost 2 bases, with 16 bases spanning the gap. The V gene's germline CDR1 is KGHSH and CDR2 LQKENI. This chain's CDR3 is CASSPWGPSGNYGYTF. DNA for the CDR3: TGTGCCAGCTCACCCTGGGGGCCCTCGGGAAACTATGGCTACACCTTC.

This chain joins TRBV5-4 and TRBJ2-3; the D gene is possibly TRBD2 (5 bases). V was cut by 1 base and J by 4 bases, with 13 bases left in between. Germline V gene lookup returns CDR1 SGHNT and CDR2 YYREEE (reference sequence). This CDR3 contains 15 residues. For the CDR3, the DNA is TGTGCCAGCAGCTTGTCGGGGTCTGGGGCAGATACGCAGTATTTT. It yields the protein CASSLSGSGADTQYF.

The chain employs TRBV4-1 and TRBJ2-2; 12 positions agree with TRBD2. Germline CDR1 is MGHRA and CDR2 is YSYEKL. This CDR3 is 17 amino acids long. Germline trimming cut 0 bases from V and 1 base from J; bases unmatched to any gene: 0. CDR3 protein: CASSQELAGGNTGELFF. The CDR3 coding sequence is TGCGCCAGCAGCCAAGAACTAGCGGGAGGGAACACCGGGGAGCTGTTTTTT.

This clone was detected ten times or more. This rearrangement joins TRBV27 to TRBJ1-4; the D gene is possibly TRBD1 (5 bases). Germline V CDR1 and CDR2: MNHEY, SMNVEV (reference sequence). V shed 6 bases and J shed 8 bases, with 16 bases lying between them. The length of the CDR3 is 14 residues. CDR3 loop: CASRRAGLREKLFF. The DNA of the CDR3 is TGTGCCAGCAGACGCGCGGGACTTAGAGAAAAACTGTTTTTT.

This chain joins TRBV28 and TRBJ1-2, with 7 nucleotides matching TRBD1. CDR3 length: 13 amino acids. Germline assignment: CDR1 MDHEN and CDR2 SYDVKM. V was pared by 6 bases and J by 6 bases, with 7 bases of the junction left unmatched. Here the CDR3 reads CASSPTGDHGYTF. The CDR3 DNA is TGTGCCAGCAGCCCCACAGGGGACCATGGCTACACCTTC.

The CDR3 region is CASSFYIAGVGETQYF. The CDR3 DNA reads TGTGCCAGCAGCTTTTACATAGCGGGAGTCGGAGAGACCCAGTACTTC. The chain has TRBV7-2 and TRBJ2-5; 9 bases fit TRBD2. J lost 4 bases, V lost 3 bases, and 9 bases had no gene match. CDR1 is SGHTA, CDR2 FQGNSA, per germline. The CDR3 is 16 residues long.

The chain combines TRBV19 with TRBJ2-3; TRBD2 aligns across 10 bases. The germline CDR1 and CDR2 sequences are LNHDA and SQIVND (reference sequence). Trimming at V came to 4 bases and at J to 4 bases, leaving 8 bases not matched to a gene. The CDR3 extends over 16 amino acids. The CDR3 sequence is CASSRLAGEVPDTQYF. Here the CDR3 DNA reads TGTGCCAGTAGTAGACTAGCGGGTGAGGTCCCAGATACGCAGTATTTT.

This chain links TRBV25-1 with TRBJ2-7; the D gene is possibly TRBD1 (6 bases). Trimming left V 6 bases short and J 3 bases short, with 15 bases between. The CDR3 extends over 14 amino acids. Germline CDR1 reads MGHDK; CDR2 reads SYGVNS. The CDR3: CASSPSTGNYEQYF. DNA of the CDR3: TGTGCCAGCAGCCCTTCGACAGGAAACTACGAGCAGTACTTC.

The table lists this clone with a count of one. For the CDR3, the DNA is TGTGCCAGACGACTAGCGGGAGGAAAAACCGGGGAGCTGTTTTTT. Its translation is CARRLAGGKTGELFF. The chain carries TRBV5-8 and TRBJ2-2; 13 bases are a match to TRBD2. V gave up 8 bases and J gave up 5 bases; unmatched junction bases: 6. Germline V gives CDR1 SGHTS, CDR2 YDEGEE. The length of the CDR3 is 15 residues. Using reference TRBV5-8 and TRBJ2-2 for the parts outside the CDR3, the full variable domain is EAGVTQSPTHLIKTRGQQATLRCSPISGHTSVYWYQQALGLGLQFLLWYDEGEERNRGNFPPRFSGRQFPNYSSELNVNALELEDSALYLCARRLAGGKTGELFFGEGSRLTVL.

About this clone itself: A read error may be the cause here, since a much bigger clone is one base away. The chain carries TRBV11-2 and TRBJ2-7; TRBD2 might be the D (6 bases). Germline V lookup: CDR1 SGHAT, CDR2 FQNNGV. Between the trimmed V and J ends, which lost 5 bases and 3 bases, there was a span of 11 bases. This CDR3 is 13 amino acids long. The CDR3 region is CASSPGTDYEQYF. CDR3 DNA: TGTGCCAGCAGCCCCGGGACTGACTACGAGCAGTACTTC.

V usage is TRBV19 and J usage is TRBJ2-7, with D uncertain. CDR1 and CDR2 (germline): LNHDA, SQIVND (reference sequence). The V end lost 2 bases, the J end lost 2 bases, and 7 bases lay between the germline ends. This CDR3 contains 13 residues. The DNA for the CDR3 is TGTGCCAGTAGTATACGGCCGACCTACGAGCAGTACTTC. Its protein product is CASSIRPTYEQYF.

This clone showed up just once. A junction end diverges from the germline sequence, so it may reflect a read error. The rearrangement uses TRBV5-6 and TRBJ2-6, with D possibly TRBD1 on 5 matching bases. CDR3 length equals 17 residues. The germline V gene encodes CDR1 SGHDT and CDR2 YYEEEE. This chain's CDR3 is CASSFVGWGSGANALTF. CDR3 nucleotide sequence: TGTGCCAGCAGCTTTGTCGGGTGGGGTTCTGGGGCCAACGCCCTGACTTTC.